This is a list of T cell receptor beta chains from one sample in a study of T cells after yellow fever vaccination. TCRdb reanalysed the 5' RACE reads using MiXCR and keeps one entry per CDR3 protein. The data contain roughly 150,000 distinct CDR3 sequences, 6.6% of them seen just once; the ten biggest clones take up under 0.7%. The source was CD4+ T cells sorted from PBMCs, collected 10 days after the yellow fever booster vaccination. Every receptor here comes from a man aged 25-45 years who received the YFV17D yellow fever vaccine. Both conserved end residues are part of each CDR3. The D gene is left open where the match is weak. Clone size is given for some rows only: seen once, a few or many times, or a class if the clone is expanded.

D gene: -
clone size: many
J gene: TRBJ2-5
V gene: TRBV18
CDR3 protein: CASSPIGRGETQYF
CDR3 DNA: TGTGCCAGCTCACCAATAGGACGAGGGGAGACCCAGTACTTC

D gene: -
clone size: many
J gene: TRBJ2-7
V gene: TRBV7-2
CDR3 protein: CASSLDLSEQYF
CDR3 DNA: TGTGCCAGCAGCTTAGATCTCTCCGAGCAGTACTTC

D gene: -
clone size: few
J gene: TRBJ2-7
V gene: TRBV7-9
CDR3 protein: CASTLGGGTNSYEQYF
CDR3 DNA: TGTGCCAGCACCCTAGGGGGCGGGACTAATTCCTACGAGCAGTACTTC

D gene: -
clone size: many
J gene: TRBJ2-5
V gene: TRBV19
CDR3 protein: CASSIPQGTQYF
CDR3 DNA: TGTGCCAGTAGTATCCCCCAGGGGACCCAGTACTTC

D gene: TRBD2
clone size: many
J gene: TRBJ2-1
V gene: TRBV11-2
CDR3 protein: CASSLEPSGHEQFF
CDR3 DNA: TGTGCCAGCAGCTTAGAGCCTAGCGGACATGAGCAGTTCTTC

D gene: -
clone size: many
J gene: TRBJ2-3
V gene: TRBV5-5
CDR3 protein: CASSSRTRTDTQYF
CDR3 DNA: TGTGCCAGCAGCTCAAGGACACGGACGGATACGCAGTATTTT

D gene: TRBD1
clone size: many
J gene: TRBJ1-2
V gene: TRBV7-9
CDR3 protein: CASSPRRQGNRYTF
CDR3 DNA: TGTGCCAGCAGCCCCCGTAGACAGGGAAATCGCTACACCTTC

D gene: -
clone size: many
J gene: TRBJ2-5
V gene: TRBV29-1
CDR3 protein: CSVEETQYF
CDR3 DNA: TGCAGCGTCGAAGAGACCCAGTACTTC

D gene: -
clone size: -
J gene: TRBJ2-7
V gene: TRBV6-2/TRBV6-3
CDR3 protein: CASSKDYKSGSYEQYF
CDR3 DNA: TGTGCCAGCTCAAAAGACTACAAGAGTGGCTCCTACGAGCAGTACTTC

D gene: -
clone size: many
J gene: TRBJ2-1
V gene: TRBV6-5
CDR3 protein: CASRTASAPYNEQFF
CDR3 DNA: TGTGCCAGCAGGACTGCTAGCGCGCCGTACAATGAGCAGTTCTTC

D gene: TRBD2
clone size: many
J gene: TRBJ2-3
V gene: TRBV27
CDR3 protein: CASSLSGRARDTQYF
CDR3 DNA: TGTGCCAGCAGTTTAAGCGGGAGGGCCAGAGATACGCAGTATTTT

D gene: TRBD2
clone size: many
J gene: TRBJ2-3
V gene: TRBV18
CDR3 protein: CASSLGTSGSGSDTQYF
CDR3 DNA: TGTGCCAGCTCACTTGGGACTAGCGGGAGCGGCTCAGATACGCAGTATTTT

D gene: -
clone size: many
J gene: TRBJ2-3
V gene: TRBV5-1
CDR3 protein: CASSLRVADTQYF
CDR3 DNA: TGCGCCAGCAGCTTGCGTGTGGCAGATACGCAGTATTTT

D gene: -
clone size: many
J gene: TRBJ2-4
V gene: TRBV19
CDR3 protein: CASSTRAPWDIQYF
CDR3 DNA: TGTGCCAGTAGTACTCGGGCTCCCTGGGACATTCAGTACTTC

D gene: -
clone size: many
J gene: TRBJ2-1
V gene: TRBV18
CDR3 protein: CASSQSTSISYNEQFF
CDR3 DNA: TGTGCCAGCTCACAGTCCACTAGCATCTCCTACAATGAGCAGTTCTTC

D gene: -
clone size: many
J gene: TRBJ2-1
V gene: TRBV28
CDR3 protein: CASSSLSGEQFF
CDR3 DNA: TGTGCCAGCAGTTCCCTTTCAGGCGAGCAGTTCTTC

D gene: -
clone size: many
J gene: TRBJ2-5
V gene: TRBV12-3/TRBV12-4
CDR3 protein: CASSRETQYF
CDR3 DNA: TGTGCCAGCTCCCGAGAGACCCAGTACTTC

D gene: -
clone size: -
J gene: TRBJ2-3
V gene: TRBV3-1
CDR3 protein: CASCQVTLTTDTQYF
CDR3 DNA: TGTGCCTCCTGCCAAGTAACCTTAACCACAGATACGCAGTATTTT

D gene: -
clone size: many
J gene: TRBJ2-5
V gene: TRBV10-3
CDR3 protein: CAISSDETQYF
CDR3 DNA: TGTGCCATCAGCAGTGACGAGACCCAGTACTTC

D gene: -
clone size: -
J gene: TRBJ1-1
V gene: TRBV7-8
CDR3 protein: CASSPRRAGLNTEAFF
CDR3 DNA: TGTGCCAGCAGCCCTAGGAGGGCAGGGTTAAACACTGAAGCTTTCTTT

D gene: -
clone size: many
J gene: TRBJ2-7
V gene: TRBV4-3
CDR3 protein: CASSQDLSGNYEQYF
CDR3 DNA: TGCGCCAGCAGCCAAGATCTCTCAGGGAACTACGAGCAGTACTTC

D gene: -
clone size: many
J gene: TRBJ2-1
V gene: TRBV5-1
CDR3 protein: CASSSPQGYNEQFF
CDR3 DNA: TGCGCCAGCAGCTCCCCCCAGGGTTACAATGAGCAGTTCTTC

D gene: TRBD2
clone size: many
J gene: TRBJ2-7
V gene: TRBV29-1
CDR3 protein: CSVGTRHSYEQYF
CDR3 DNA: TGCAGCGTTGGGACTAGGCACTCCTACGAGCAGTACTTC

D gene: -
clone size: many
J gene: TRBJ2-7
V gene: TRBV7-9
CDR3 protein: CASSDLGLYSYEQYF
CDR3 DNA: TGTGCCAGCAGCGATCTCGGGTTATACTCCTACGAGCAGTACTTC

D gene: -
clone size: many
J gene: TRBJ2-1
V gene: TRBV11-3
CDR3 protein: CASSSNRLEQFF
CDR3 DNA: TGTGCCAGCAGCTCAAATCGTCTTGAGCAGTTCTTC

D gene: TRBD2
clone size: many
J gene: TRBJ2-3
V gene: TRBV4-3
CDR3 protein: CASSPEGPGGVLDF
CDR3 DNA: TGCGCCAGCAGCCCAGAGGGCCCGGGAGGCGTTCTAGATTTT

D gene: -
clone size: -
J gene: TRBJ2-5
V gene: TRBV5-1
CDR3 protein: CASSLEGPQETQYF
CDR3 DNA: TGCGCCAGCAGCTTGGAGGGCCCCCAAGAGACCCAGTACTTC

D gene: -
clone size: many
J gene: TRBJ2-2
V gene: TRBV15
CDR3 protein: CAVGTPNTGELFF
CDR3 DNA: TGTGCCGTCGGGACTCCGAACACCGGGGAGCTGTTTTTT

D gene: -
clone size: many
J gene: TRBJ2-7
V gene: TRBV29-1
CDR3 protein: CSVVRSSYEQYF
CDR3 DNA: TGCAGCGTTGTTCGCAGCTCCTACGAGCAGTACTTC

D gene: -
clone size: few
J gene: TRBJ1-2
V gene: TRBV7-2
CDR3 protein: CASSLTVLVTF
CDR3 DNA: TGTGCCAGCAGCTTGACAGTATTGGTAACCTTC

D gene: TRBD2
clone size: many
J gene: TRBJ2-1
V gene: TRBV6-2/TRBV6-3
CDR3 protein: CASSYRVVAGLYNEQFF
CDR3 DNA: TGTGCCAGCAGTTACCGGGTGGTAGCGGGACTATACAATGAGCAGTTCTTC

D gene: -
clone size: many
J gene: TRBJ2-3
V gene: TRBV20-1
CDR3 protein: CSARAQRGRSTDTQYF
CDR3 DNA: TGCAGTGCTAGAGCCCAGAGGGGAAGAAGCACAGATACGCAGTATTTT

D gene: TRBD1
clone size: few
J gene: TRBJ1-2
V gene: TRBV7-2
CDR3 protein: CASSTRQGSNYGYTF
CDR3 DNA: TGTGCCAGCAGCACCCGACAGGGCTCTAACTATGGCTACACCTTC

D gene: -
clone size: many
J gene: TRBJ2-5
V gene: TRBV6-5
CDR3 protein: CAVNRPEETQYF
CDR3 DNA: TGTGCCGTTAACAGGCCCGAAGAGACCCAGTACTTC

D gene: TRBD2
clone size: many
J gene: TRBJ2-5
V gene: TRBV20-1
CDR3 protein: CSARDVAGGLFETQYF
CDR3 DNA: TGCAGTGCTAGAGATGTCGCGGGAGGGCTTTTCGAGACCCAGTACTTC